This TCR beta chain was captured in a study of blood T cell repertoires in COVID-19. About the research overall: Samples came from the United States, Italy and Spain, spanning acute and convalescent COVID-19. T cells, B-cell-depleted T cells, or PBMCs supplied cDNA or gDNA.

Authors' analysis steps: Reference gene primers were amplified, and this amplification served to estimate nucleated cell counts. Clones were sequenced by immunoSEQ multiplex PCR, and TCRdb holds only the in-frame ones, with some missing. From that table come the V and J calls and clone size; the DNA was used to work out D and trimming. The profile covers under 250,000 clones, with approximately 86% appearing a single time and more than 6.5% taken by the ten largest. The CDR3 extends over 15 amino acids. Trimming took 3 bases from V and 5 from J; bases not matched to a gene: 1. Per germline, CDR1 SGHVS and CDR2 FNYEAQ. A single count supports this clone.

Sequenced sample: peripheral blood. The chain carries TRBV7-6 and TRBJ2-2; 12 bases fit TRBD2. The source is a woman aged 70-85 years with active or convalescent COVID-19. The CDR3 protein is CASSLTSGGTGELFF. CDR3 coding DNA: TGTGCCAGCAGCTTGACTAGCGGGGGAACCGGGGAGCTGTTTTTT. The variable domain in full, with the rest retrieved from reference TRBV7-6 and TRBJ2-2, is GAGVSQSPRYKVTKRGQDVALRCDPISGHVSLYWYRQALGQGPEFLTYFNYEAQQDKSGLPNDRFSAERPEGSISTLTIQRTEQRDSAMYRCASSLTSGGTGELFFGEGSRLTVL.